The rows below give T cell receptor beta chains drawn from one sample of a study of Ad26.COV2.S vaccination and SARS-CoV-2 variants. Generated by immunoSEQ multiplex PCR, the TCRdb table keeps only in-frame clones and is missing some. Here the sample spans 300,000 to 350,000 clones, 88% being singletons. The specimen was peripheral blood, collected in a trial of Ad26.COV2.S vaccine versus placebo. Receptors originate from a person between 18 and 65 years old who received the Ad26.COV2.S COVID-19 vaccine or a placebo. CDR3s include the opening cysteine and the closing phenylalanine or tryptophan. A D gene is named only where the DNA matches it firmly. Expanded clones are given a class, and other clones once, few, many or no size at all.

d_call,clone_size,v_call,j_call,cdr3_aa,cdr3_nt
TRBD1,few,TRBV6-2/TRBV6-3,TRBJ1-6,CASSSTGTGAVGSPLHF,TGTGCCAGCAGTTCAACCGGGACAGGGGCCGTAGGTTCACCCCTCCACTTT
NA,NA,TRBV19,TRBJ1-1,CASSIPTPGHEAFF,TGTGCCAGTAGTATACCGACCCCGGGACATGAAGCTTTCTTT
TRBD1,once,TRBV19,TRBJ2-7,CASSPQGTYEQYF,TGTGCCAGTAGCCCACAGGGGACCTACGAGCAGTACTTC
NA,NA,TRBV7-8,TRBJ2-3,CASSQLGANTDTQYF,TGTGCCAGCAGCCAACTAGGAGCCAACACAGATACGCAGTATTTT
NA,NA,TRBV7-9,TRBJ2-1,CASSFSSQALHEQFF,TGTGCCAGCAGCTTTTCCTCCCAAGCGTTACATGAGCAGTTCTTC
NA,NA,TRBV6-2/TRBV6-3,TRBJ1-2,CASSRGHPSNYGYTF,TGTGCCAGCAGCCGTGGACACCCGTCTAACTATGGCTACACCTTC
TRBD1,few,TRBV9,TRBJ1-2,CASSATGGDYGYTF,TGTGCCAGCAGCGCGACAGGGGGGGACTATGGCTACACCTTC
NA,NA,TRBV4-3,TRBJ2-7,CASSQEAGVREQYF,TGCGCCAGCAGCCAAGAAGCAGGGGTGCGTGAGCAGTACTTC
NA,NA,TRBV14,TRBJ1-2,CASSQDIGPGGYTF,TGTGCCAGCAGCCAAGACATAGGGCCGGGGGGCTACACCTTC
TRBD2,NA,TRBV9,TRBJ2-3,CASSVGARAGGGTSTDTQYF,TGTGCCAGCAGCGTAGGAGCGAGGGCGGGAGGAGGAACTAGCACAGATACGCAGTATTTT
TRBD2,NA,TRBV7-6,TRBJ2-7,CASSPSSGEHEQYF,TGTGCCAGCAGCCCGAGTAGCGGGGAGCACGAGCAGTACTTC
NA,NA,TRBV7-9,TRBJ2-7,CASSLGGRSSYEQYF,TGTGCCAGCAGCTTAGGCGGCCGGAGCTCCTACGAGCAGTACTTC
TRBD2,NA,TRBV9,TRBJ2-1,CASSEGLAGNNEQFF,TGTGCCAGCAGCGAGGGACTAGCGGGGAACAATGAGCAGTTCTTC
TRBD1,NA,TRBV10-3,TRBJ2-1,CATRDRVYNEQFF,TGTGCCACGCGGGACAGGGTTTACAATGAGCAGTTCTTC
NA,NA,TRBV5-6,TRBJ1-4,CASSLSQFNEKLFF,TGTGCCAGCAGCTTAAGTCAGTTTAATGAAAAACTGTTTTTT
NA,NA,TRBV19,TRBJ1-1,CASTQRQYTEAFF,TGTGCCAGTACCCAACGACAGTACACTGAAGCTTTCTTT
NA,NA,TRBV10-3,TRBJ1-3,CAISDRDVGDHTIYF,TGTGCCATCAGTGATAGGGATGTAGGGGACCACACCATATATTTT
NA,once,TRBV15,TRBJ1-2,CATSDTAIGGKSVYGYTF,TGTGCCACCAGCGACACCGCAATCGGGGGAAAGAGCGTTTATGGCTACACCTTC
NA,NA,TRBV28,TRBJ2-7,CASASFRDILFVGTYEQYF,TGTGCCAGCGCCTCCTTTCGGGACATTTTATTTGTTGGCACCTACGAGCAGTACTTC
NA,NA,TRBV11-3,TRBJ2-7,CASSPREGYEQYF,TGTGCCAGCAGCCCCCGCGAAGGCTACGAGCAGTACTTC
TRBD1,NA,TRBV7-3,TRBJ2-1,CASSRGQEVEQFF,TGTGCCAGCAGCCGCGGACAGGAGGTTGAGCAGTTCTTC
TRBD1,NA,TRBV30,TRBJ1-2,CAWSRGTGSNYGYTF,TGTGCCTGGAGTCGGGGGACAGGGTCCAACTATGGCTACACCTTC
NA,NA,TRBV2,TRBJ2-3,CASSDLTSRDTQYF,TGTGCCAGCAGTGATCTTACGTCGCGAGATACGCAGTATTTT
NA,NA,TRBV12-3/TRBV12-4,TRBJ2-2,CASKDSQTGELFF,TGTGCCAGCAAAGACTCGCAGACCGGGGAGCTGTTTTTT
NA,NA,TRBV18,TRBJ1-2,CASSPGEYGYTF,TGTGCCAGCTCACCGGGGGAATATGGCTACACCTTC
TRBD1,once,TRBV6-2/TRBV6-3,TRBJ2-1,CASSLKATGTGSYNEQFF,TGTGCCAGCAGTCTAAAGGCAACCGGGACAGGTAGCTACAATGAGCAGTTCTTC
TRBD2,NA,TRBV5-5,TRBJ2-7,CASSHRAGSYEQYF,TGTGCCAGCAGCCACCGAGCGGGGAGCTACGAGCAGTACTTC
NA,NA,TRBV14,TRBJ2-2,CASSQVGLTGELFF,TGTGCCAGCAGCCAAGTCGGGCTCACCGGGGAGCTGTTTTTT
TRBD1,NA,TRBV29-1,TRBJ2-2,CSGGDRVKSGELFF,TGCAGCGGGGGGGACAGGGTGAAGTCCGGGGAGCTGTTTTTT